This T cell receptor beta chain is from a study of blood T cell repertoires in COVID-19. Sequenced by immunoSEQ multiplex PCR; TCRdb stores in-frame clones only, minus some. The sample records more than 250,000 clones, approximately 90% being singletons. Germline assignment: CDR1 SGHTA and CDR2 FQGNSA. The CDR3 loop spans 14 amino acids. The germline V and J ends were trimmed by 4 bases and 2 bases, with 9 bases remaining between them. About this clone: Other DNA sequences in this sample translate to the same CDR3.

This TCR was recovered from a man younger than 30 with active or convalescent COVID-19. Sequenced sample: peripheral blood. The chain has TRBV7-2 and TRBJ1-5, with D possibly matching TRBD1 (5 bases). The CDR3 sequence: CASSSGQGNQPQHF. The CDR3 region has the DNA TGTGCCAGCAGCTCAGGGCAGGGCAATCAGCCCCAGCATTTT.